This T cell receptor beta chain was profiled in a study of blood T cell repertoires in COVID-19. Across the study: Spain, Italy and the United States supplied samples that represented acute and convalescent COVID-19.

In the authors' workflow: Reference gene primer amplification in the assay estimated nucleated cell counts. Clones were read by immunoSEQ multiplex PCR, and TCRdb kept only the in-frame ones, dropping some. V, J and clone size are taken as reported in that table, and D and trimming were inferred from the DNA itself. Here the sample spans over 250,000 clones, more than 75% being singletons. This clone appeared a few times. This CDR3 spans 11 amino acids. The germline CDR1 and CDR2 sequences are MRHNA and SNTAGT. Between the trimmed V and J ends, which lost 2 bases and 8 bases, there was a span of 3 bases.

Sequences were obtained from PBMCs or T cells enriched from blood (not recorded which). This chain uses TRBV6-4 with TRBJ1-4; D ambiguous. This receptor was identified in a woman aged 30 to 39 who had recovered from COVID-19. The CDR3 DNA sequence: TGTGCCAGCAGTGACCCAGAAAAACTGTTTTTT. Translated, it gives CASSDPEKLFF.